Following are 24 T cell receptor beta chains from one sample sequenced in a study of blood T cell repertoires in COVID-19. The method was immunoSEQ multiplex PCR; TCRdb's version includes in-frame clones alone and lacks a portion of them. This sample yields a few hundred thousand clones, of which 75% to 90% are seen a single time; approximately 4% belongs to the top ten. The sequenced sample was PBMCs or T cells enriched from blood (not recorded which). The receptor source for this set is a young woman who had recovered from COVID-19.

This chain uses TRBV4-2 with TRBJ2-7; D is unresolved. The CDR3 consists of 15 residues. V was pared by 0 bases and J by 2 bases, with 11 bases between. Germline V gene sequence: CDR1 LGHNA, CDR2 YNFKEQ. DNA of the CDR3: TGTGCCAGCAGCCAAGAGGGCAATTCTCCCTACGAGCAGTACTTC. Protein: CASSQEGNSPYEQYF.

The rearrangement uses TRBV7-3 and TRBJ2-1; D gene ambiguous. Per germline, CDR1 SGHTA and CDR2 FQGTGA. The CDR3 is 12 residues long. Between the trimmed V and J ends, which lost 3 bases and 6 bases, there was a span of 6 bases. This chain's CDR3 is CASSLRPNEQFF. The CDR3 DNA is TGTGCCAGCAGCTTGAGGCCCAATGAGCAGTTCTTC.

This clone was seen more than once but under ten times. This chain links TRBV28 with TRBJ2-2; possibly TRBD2 for D (6 bases). The CDR3 length is 16 residues. The V end was cut by 7 bases, the J end by 4 bases, with 19 bases between. Germline V gene data show CDR1 as MDHEN and CDR2 as SYDVKM. In DNA, the CDR3 is TGTGCCAGCACCCAAAGTGAGGCGGGATTCACCGGGGAGCTGTTTTTT. This gives the protein CASTQSEAGFTGELFF.

This chain links TRBV19 with TRBJ2-1, with 8 nucleotides matching TRBD1. The V gene's germline CDR1 is LNHDA and CDR2 SQIVND (reference sequence). This CDR3 region has 12 residues. V lost 1 base, J lost 15 bases, and 5 bases stayed unmatched. This chain's CDR3 is CASSIGTGGPFF. The CDR3, as DNA: TGTGCCAGTAGTATAGGAACAGGGGGGCCGTTCTTC.

In DNA form, the CDR3 reads TGTGCCAGCAGCTTGCGACCGGCAGGAAGCACAGATACGCAGTATTTT. Translated: CASSLRPAGSTDTQYF. V and J are TRBV7-9 and TRBJ2-3; no firm D call. The CDR3 sequence is 16 residues long. The V gene lost 3 bases and the J gene lost 0 bases, with 13 bases spanning the gap. Germline-derived CDR1 and CDR2 are SEHNR and FQNEAQ (reference sequence).

This chain links TRBV11-1 with TRBJ2-3; TRBD2 matches at 8 bases. CDR3 size: 15 residues. The V gene end was trimmed by 1 base and the J gene end by 5 bases; junction bases not matched to a gene: 5. CDR1 and CDR2 (germline): SGHAT, FQDESV (reference sequence). The CDR3 spells CASSLGRGGLDTQYF. In DNA, the CDR3 is TGTGCCAGCAGCTTAGGTCGGGGGGGGCTAGATACGCAGTATTTT.

The chain links TRBV25-1 to TRBJ2-1; D uncertain. Trimming cost V 11 bases and J 0 bases, with 8 bases left between them. The CDR3 sequence is 12 residues long. Germline V gene lookup returns CDR1 MGHDK and CDR2 SYGVNS. The CDR3 here is CAGQSSYNEQFF. CDR3 in DNA: TGTGCCGGGCAGAGCTCCTACAATGAGCAGTTCTTC.

The V gene is TRBV6-2 or TRBV6-3, the J gene TRBJ2-7; no firm D call. There are 15 residues in the CDR3. The V gene lost 2 bases and the J gene lost 3 bases, with 14 bases spanning the gap. Germline V gene sequence: CDR1 MNHEY, CDR2 SVGEGT. For the CDR3, the DNA is TGTGCCAGCAGTTACGGAGAAGGATTTAACTACGAGCAGTACTTC. Its protein is CASSYGEGFNYEQYF.

This clone was detected a few times. The chain is built from TRBV27 and TRBJ1-6; D gene ambiguous. The length of the CDR3 is 13 residues. Germline V gives CDR1 MNHEY, CDR2 SMNVEV (reference sequence). V lost 4 bases and J 10 bases, leaving 11 bases between the germline ends. The CDR3 protein is CASSSSAGSPLHF. Written as DNA, the CDR3 is TGTGCCAGCAGTTCGTCGGCGGGCTCACCCCTCCACTTT.

The rearrangement links TRBV11-3 to TRBJ2-1; tentatively, D is TRBD2 (6 bases). The germline gives CDR1 SGHNT, CDR2 YENEEA. The CDR3 has 15 residues. V lost 5 bases, J lost 9 bases, and 20 bases lay in between. The DNA of the CDR3 is TGTGCCAGCAGCGACCCGGGACTCATCTCGGGTGAGCAGTTCTTC. Protein sequence: CASSDPGLISGEQFF.

The chain combines TRBV7-3 with TRBJ2-6, with 9 bases that match TRBD1. CDR1 is SGHTA and CDR2 is FQGTGA in the germline V gene. This CDR3 is 18 amino acids long. With V trimmed by 1 base and J by 4 bases, 8 bases remained unmatched. The CDR3 protein is CASSLMGTGSSGANVLTF. In DNA, the CDR3 is TGTGCCAGCAGCTTAATGGGGACAGGGAGCTCGGGGGCCAACGTCCTGACTTTC.

The chain links TRBV5-1 to TRBJ2-7; D remains unclear. This CDR3 has 11 residues. Trimming removed 4 bases from V and 4 bases from J, with 6 bases in between. Germline V gives CDR1 SGHRS, CDR2 YFSETQ. The CDR3 region is CASSNQYEQYF. Here the CDR3 DNA reads TGCGCCAGCAGCAACCAGTACGAGCAGTACTTC.

V is TRBV19 and J is TRBJ1-2; D unresolved. CDR3 length equals 14 residues. V shed 6 bases and J shed 5 bases, with 16 bases lying between them. Germline-derived CDR1 and CDR2 are LNHDA and SQIVND (reference sequence). The CDR3 bases are TGTGCCAGTAGCCTAACTAATCTAGCATATGGCTACACCTTC. It is translated as CASSLTNLAYGYTF.

J is TRBJ2-5 and V is TRBV5-4; the match to TRBD2 covers 9 bases. This CDR3 comprises 17 residues. The V gene's germline CDR1 is SGHNT and CDR2 YYREEE (reference sequence). V dropped 4 bases and J dropped 2; count of bases not matched to a gene: 12. In DNA form, the CDR3 reads TGTGCCAGCAGCCCGGCGGGGGGGCGGGGGTCACAAGAGACCCAGTACTTC. Protein product: CASSPAGGRGSQETQYF.

The J gene is TRBJ1-3, the V gene TRBV12-3 or TRBV12-4; maybe TRBD1 (6 bases). The CDR3 contains 13 residues. V was shortened by 10 bases and J by 2 bases, with 12 bases between the two germline ends. CDR3 amino acids: CATFRTAGNTIYF. CDR3 coding DNA: TGTGCCACCTTTCGGACAGCTGGAAACACCATATATTTT.

The J gene is TRBJ1-2, the V gene TRBV2; possible D gene TRBD1, 5 bases. This CDR3 is built from 12 residues. The V end was cut by 6 bases, the J end by 4 bases, with 9 bases between. Germline-derived CDR1 and CDR2 are SNHLY and FYNNEI. The CDR3 spells CASRSGAYGYTF. The CDR3 DNA is TGTGCCAGCAGAAGCGGGGCCTATGGCTACACCTTC.

CDR3 amino acids: CASSPTTGGVNEKLFF. CDR3 bases: TGCGCCAGCAGCCCGACAACAGGGGGGGTTAATGAAAAACTGTTTTTT. The chain uses TRBV5-1 and TRBJ1-4; 8 bases fit TRBD1. This CDR3 is 16 amino acids long. The germline V gene has CDR1 SGHRS and CDR2 YFSETQ. With V trimmed by 4 bases and J by 4 bases, 9 bases remained unmatched.

This chain connects TRBV9 to TRBJ2-1; TRBD1 aligns across 8 bases. The CDR3 covers 16 residues. Looked up from germline, CDR1 is SGDLS and CDR2 is YYNGEE. Germline trimming cut 6 bases from V and 8 bases from J; bases unmatched to any gene: 16. CDR3 residues: CASNRFGGQGSDEQFF. The CDR3 DNA reads TGTGCCAGCAACCGGTTCGGAGGACAGGGATCGGATGAGCAGTTCTTC.

V and J are TRBV7-9 and TRBJ1-5, with 12 bases that match TRBD1. The germline CDR1 and CDR2 sequences are SEHNR and FQNEAQ (reference sequence). V was clipped by 3 bases and J by 5 bases; unmatched bases: 5. The CDR3 is 16 amino acids. The CDR3 bases are TGTGCCAGCAGCTTGGGACAGGGGGCTCGGGATCAGCCCCAGCATTTT. Amino acid sequence: CASSLGQGARDQPQHF.

V and J are TRBV5-5 and TRBJ2-7; 7 bases map to TRBD2. The germline CDR1 and CDR2 sequences are SGHKS and YYEKEE (reference sequence). This CDR3 is 16 amino acids long. The trim removed 4 bases at V and 1 base at J, leaving 11 bases unmatched. The CDR3: CASSRFGTSASYEQYF. The DNA of the CDR3 is TGTGCCAGCAGCCGGTTTGGCACTAGCGCGTCCTACGAGCAGTACTTC.

The rearrangement uses TRBV6-5 and TRBJ1-5, with TRBD1 matching over 10 bases. V shed 5 bases, J shed 3 bases, and the junction held 4 bases outside the gene matches. Germline CDR1 reads MNHEY; CDR2 reads SVGAGI. This CDR3 region has 15 residues. As DNA, the CDR3 is TGTGCCAGCAGTAAGACAGGGGGCTACAATCAGCCCCAGCATTTT. Amino acid sequence: CASSKTGGYNQPQHF.

The CDR3 is CASSPGQGWTEAFF. DNA for the CDR3: TGCGCCAGCAGCCCCGGACAGGGTTGGACTGAAGCTTTCTTT. The chain combines TRBV5-1 with TRBJ1-1; 8 bases map to TRBD1. Germline CDR1 and CDR2: SGHRS and YFSETQ. This CDR3 is 14 amino acids long. After removal of 4 bases from V and 5 bases from J, the junction contained 7 bases not matched to a gene.

The V gene is TRBV19, the J gene TRBJ2-1; 8 nucleotides agree with TRBD2. The CDR3 loop spans 15 amino acids. The V gene end was trimmed by 2 bases and the J gene end by 1 base; junction bases not matched to a gene: 1. Germline CDR1 reads LNHDA; CDR2 reads SQIVND (reference sequence). The CDR3 sequence: CASSISGRSYNEQFF. In nucleotides, the CDR3 is TGTGCCAGTAGTATAAGCGGGAGATCCTACAATGAGCAGTTCTTC. The variable domain in full, with the rest retrieved from reference TRBV19 and TRBJ2-1, is DGGITQSPKYLFRKEGQNVTLSCEQNLNHDAMYWYRQDPGQGLRLIYYSQIVNDFQKGDIAEGYSVSREKKESFPLTVTSAQKNPTAFYLCASSISGRSYNEQFFGPGTRLTVL.

This clone was picked up a small number of times. The chain recombines TRBV28 with TRBJ1-3; D possibly corresponds to TRBD1 (5 bases). The germline V gene encodes CDR1 MDHEN and CDR2 SYDVKM. The CDR3 sequence is 14 residues long. V gave up 6 bases and J gave up 2 bases, with 11 bases separating them. The CDR3 DNA is TGTGCCAGCAGCCCGGGGGAACCTGGAAACACCATATATTTT. Its translation is CASSPGEPGNTIYF.